This T cell receptor beta chain was identified during a study of T-cell memory formation after mild COVID-19. Study conclusions and caveats: SARS-CoV-2 specificity was not confirmed for second-wave clones peaking on day 37. Among clones contracting day 15 to 85, CD4/CD8 was balanced, whereas later expanders leaned CD4+. Detection of some responders pre-infection suggested pre-existing cross-reactive memory T cells participated. CD4+ contracting clones were found mainly in CM and EM, and CD8+ ones in EMRA.

Comments on this clonotype: Its antigen is unidentified.

This CDR3 comprises 15 residues. Trimming removed 3 bases at V and 8 bases at J, with 17 bases between. From the 5' RACE reads, TCRdb called clonotypes with MiXCR, one entry per CDR3 protein. In the table there are 260,000 or so distinct CDR3 sequences, 16% of which are singletons. Sequenced input: PBMCs or a T cell subset sorted from them (not recorded which). The TCR was taken from a man between 18 and 29 years old who had mild COVID-19 (a few samples of this study predate the infection). Cell type and time point are not known. The chain links TRBV12-3 or TRBV12-4 to TRBJ1-3; D may be TRBD1 (6 bases). CDR3 bases: TGTGCCAGCAGTTTGGCGACAGGAGGGTACGACACCATATATTTT. This translates into CASSLATGGYDTIYF.